This T cell receptor (beta chain) appears in the sequencing data of a study of human T cells and chemical hapten exposure. Regarding time point: patch test 3, about 24 weeks after DPC sensitization. Regarding treatment: therapeutic diphenylcyclopropenone sensitization with weekly scalp DPC. A note on this clonotype: Its target is unknown.

Regarding the study as a whole: The presence of alopecia in the donors means their immune response may differ from healthy people's.

A single record per CDR3 protein comes from TCRdb applying MiXCR to the RACE reads. The sample has some 97,000 distinct CDR3 sequences, roughly 27% seen once. The sequencing here drew on whole blood, taken in connection with sensitization to the hapten diphenylcyclopropenone (DPC). This TCR was recovered from a man in his forties or fifties with alopecia areata. Some clones in this sample may be carry-over from other donors' samples.

The CDR3 loop is CATSREYPLDSFYGYTF. CDR3 in DNA: TGTGCCACCAGCAGAGAGTACCCGTTGGACAGTTTTTATGGCTACACCTTC. The V and J genes are TRBV15 and TRBJ1-2; D might be TRBD1 (6 bases). Trimming shortened V by 0 bases and J by 5 bases, and 19 bases separated the two germline ends. The germline CDR1 and CDR2 sequences are LNHNV and YYDKDF (reference sequence). The CDR3 has 17 residues. Variable domain in full (rest from reference TRBV15 and TRBJ1-2): DAMVIQNPRYQVTQFGKPVTLSCSQTLNHNVMYWYQQKSSQAPKLLFHYYDKDFNNEADTPDNFQSRRPNTSFCFLDIRSPGLGDTAMYLCATSREYPLDSFYGYTFGSGTRLTVV.